This is a list of T cell receptor beta chains from one sample in a study of cytomegalovirus exposure and HLA in healthy donors. The data were produced by immunoSEQ multiplex PCR, yet TCRdb's version contains in-frame clones alone and is incomplete. The profile shows roughly 120,000 clones, 70% to 90% of them singletons. Input material: PBMCs. These receptor sequences come from a man aged 18 to 30 in good health and CMV-seronegative. Both conserved end residues are part of each CDR3. The D gene is left open where the match is weak. Clone size is shown for a subset of rows, as once, few, many or a class of expanded clone.

V,D,J,size,CDR3,DNA
TRBV6-4,TRBD1,TRBJ2-4,.,CASSDTTGGSGNIQYF,TGTGCCAGCAGTGACACGACAGGGGGATCGGGAAACATTCAGTACTTC
TRBV9,.,TRBJ1-2,.,CASSAEQGSAYGYTF,TGTGCCAGCAGCGCCGAACAGGGATCGGCCTATGGCTACACCTTC
TRBV5-4,TRBD2,TRBJ2-5,.,CASSSLTSGSQETQYF,TGTGCCAGCAGCTCCCTGACTAGCGGGAGCCAAGAGACCCAGTACTTC
TRBV15,TRBD1,TRBJ2-3,.,CATSIVTGGSTDTQYF,TGTGCCACCAGCATCGTGACAGGGGGCAGCACAGATACGCAGTATTTT
TRBV28,.,TRBJ2-3,.,CASSFSGRTDTQYF,TGTGCCAGCAGTTTTAGCGGACGCACAGATACGCAGTATTTT
TRBV25-1,.,TRBJ2-3,.,CASEEVGSTDTQYF,TGTGCCAGCGAGGAGGTGGGTAGCACAGATACGCAGTATTTT
TRBV13,TRBD1,TRBJ2-7,.,CASRQGNVDEQYF,TGTGCCAGCCGACAGGGGAATGTAGACGAGCAGTACTTC
TRBV18,.,TRBJ2-3,.,CASSRRKPGVLVTDTQYF,TGTGCCAGCTCACGACGTAAGCCCGGGGTCCTCGTCACAGATACGCAGTATTTT
TRBV6-5,.,TRBJ2-2,.,CARQGRTGELFF,TGTGCCAGACAGGGGAGGACCGGGGAGCTGTTTTTT
TRBV6-5,TRBD1,TRBJ1-4,once,CASRNNRGVGEKLFF,TGTGCCAGCAGAAATAACAGGGGCGTGGGGGAAAAACTGTTTTTT
TRBV30,TRBD2,TRBJ2-3,.,CAWNSGGRDTQYF,TGTGCCTGGAACTCGGGGGGGAGAGATACGCAGTATTTT
TRBV21-1,.,TRBJ2-1,.,CASRTPGQTYNEQFF,TGTGCCAGCAGGACACCGGGACAGACCTACAATGAGCAGTTCTTC
TRBV30,.,TRBJ2-7,.,CAWAGQISYEQYF,TGTGCCTGGGCAGGACAGATCTCCTACGAGCAGTACTTC
TRBV15,.,TRBJ1-5,.,CATKKHTERYSNQPQHF,TGTGCCACCAAGAAACACACCGAGCGGTATAGCAATCAGCCCCAGCATTTT
TRBV2,.,TRBJ1-1,.,CARRNGNTEAFF,TGTGCCAGGAGGAATGGGAACACTGAAGCTTTCTTT
TRBV6-6,.,TRBJ2-7,.,CASSQPPSGYEQYF,TGTGCCAGCAGCCAGCCCCCTTCAGGATACGAGCAGTACTTC
TRBV18,TRBD2,TRBJ2-7,.,CASSPRIETSGRREQYF,TGTGCCAGCTCACCACGGATAGAGACTAGCGGGAGGCGCGAGCAGTACTTC
TRBV2,TRBD1,TRBJ1-2,.,CASSENTGVVDGYTF,TGTGCCAGCAGTGAAAATACAGGGGTGGTGGATGGCTACACCTTC
TRBV28,.,TRBJ2-3,.,CASSKRASTDTQYF,TGTGCCAGCAGTAAGCGGGCTAGCACAGATACGCAGTATTTT
TRBV28,.,TRBJ2-3,once,CASRDGAQDTQYF,TGTGCCAGCAGGGATGGGGCCCAGGATACGCAGTATTTT
TRBV11-2,.,TRBJ2-5,.,CASRQGTAQETQYF,TGTGCCAGTCGGCAGGGGACCGCCCAAGAGACCCAGTACTTC
TRBV28,TRBD1,TRBJ2-7,.,CASSQPGTGGGEQYF,TGTGCCAGCAGTCAACCCGGGACAGGGGGCGGCGAGCAGTACTTC
TRBV4-3,TRBD2,TRBJ2-7,.,CASSQVKAGVLYEQYF,TGCGCCAGCAGCCAAGTCAAAGCGGGAGTTCTTTACGAGCAGTACTTC
TRBV28,.,TRBJ2-7,.,CASSFQVGLYEQYF,TGTGCCAGCAGTTTTCAGGTCGGACTCTACGAGCAGTACTTC
TRBV7-2,.,TRBJ1-1,.,CASSSYNRIFTEAFF,TGTGCCAGCAGCTCCTACAACAGAATTTTCACTGAAGCTTTCTTT
TRBV6-1,TRBD1,TRBJ1-4,.,CASRGDRGNEKLFF,TGTGCCAGCAGGGGGGACAGGGGAAATGAAAAACTGTTTTTT
TRBV18,.,TRBJ1-5,.,CASPNRDNQPQHF,TGTGCCAGCCCTAACAGGGACAATCAGCCCCAGCATTTT
TRBV29-1,TRBD1,TRBJ2-1,.,CSVEGTGADNEQFF,TGCAGCGTTGAGGGGACAGGGGCCGACAATGAGCAGTTCTTC
TRBV15,TRBD1,TRBJ2-1,.,CATSLDRGYDEQFF,TGTGCCACCAGCCTGGACAGGGGGTACGATGAGCAGTTCTTC
TRBV27,.,TRBJ2-7,once,CASSPDRRLSYEQYF,TGTGCCAGCAGTCCCGACCGGCGACTCTCCTACGAGCAGTACTTC
TRBV28,.,TRBJ1-4,many,CASSFRLNEKLFF,TGTGCCAGCAGTTTCCGACTCAATGAAAAACTGTTTTTT
TRBV5-1,.,TRBJ2-7,once,CASSLAQGNSYEQYF,TGCGCCAGCAGCTTGGCGCAGGGCAATAGTTACGAGCAGTACTTC
TRBV2,.,TRBJ1-3,.,CASSSTGTPGNTIYF,TGTGCCAGCAGCTCCACCGGGACTCCTGGAAACACCATATATTTT
TRBV4-2,TRBD2,TRBJ2-1,.,CASSLTGGTYNEQFF,TGTGCCAGCAGCCTGACGGGGGGTACCTACAATGAGCAGTTCTTC
TRBV10-2,.,TRBJ1-3,.,CASSDGGEPGNTIYF,TGCGCCAGCAGTGATGGGGGGGAGCCTGGAAACACCATATATTTT
TRBV11-2,TRBD1,TRBJ1-6,.,CASRVTGGNSYNSPLHF,TGTGCCAGCAGGGTGACAGGGGGTAACTCCTATAATTCACCCCTCCACTTT
TRBV25-1,.,TRBJ2-7,.,CASSAGHTYEQYF,TGTGCCAGCAGTGCCGGACACACCTACGAGCAGTACTTC
TRBV6-6,.,TRBJ2-7,many,CASSDGGVSYEQYF,TGTGCCAGCAGTGATGGGGGCGTTTCCTACGAGCAGTACTTC
TRBV7-6,.,TRBJ1-2,.,CASSLVSFLGYTF,TGTGCCAGCAGCTTAGTATCCTTCTTGGGCTACACCTTC
TRBV19,.,TRBJ2-3,.,CASSIRVAGSDTQYF,TGTGCCAGTAGTATCCGCGTCGCGGGATCAGATACGCAGTATTTT
TRBV4-1,TRBD1,TRBJ2-3,.,CATTTGSTDTQYF,TGCGCCACCACGACAGGGAGCACAGATACGCAGTATTTT
TRBV4-2,TRBD1,TRBJ2-1,.,CASSQADRDNEQFF,TGTGCCAGCAGCCAGGCGGACAGGGACAATGAGCAGTTCTTC
TRBV11-2,TRBD1,TRBJ2-1,.,CASSLWDRPSSYNEQFF,TGTGCCAGCAGCTTGTGGGACAGACCGAGCTCCTACAATGAGCAGTTCTTC
TRBV11-2,TRBD2,TRBJ2-7,.,CASSARPTSGGAFEQYF,TGTGCCAGCAGCGCCCGCCCTACTAGCGGGGGGGCATTCGAGCAGTACTTC
TRBV6-4,TRBD1,TRBJ1-6,few,CASQGSGGSPLHF,TGTGCCAGCCAGGGGTCAGGGGGTTCACCCCTCCACTTT
TRBV30,TRBD1,TRBJ2-3,.,CAFDPGQGARTDTQYF,TGTGCCTTCGATCCGGGACAGGGGGCCCGGACAGATACGCAGTATTTT
TRBV19,.,TRBJ2-7,.,CASSITKLSYEQYF,TGTGCCAGTAGTATAACAAAACTAAGCTACGAGCAGTACTTC
TRBV5-1,TRBD1,TRBJ1-4,.,CASSLGSSTGGAEKLFF,TGCGCCAGCAGCTTGGGTTCATCGACAGGGGGCGCGGAAAAACTGTTTTTT
TRBV5-6,.,TRBJ1-6,.,CASSLRGGGNSPLHF,TGTGCCAGCAGCTTGAGGGGAGGTGGCAATTCACCCCTCCACTTT
TRBV7-9,TRBD1,TRBJ2-3,few,CASSLARQGWFADTQYF,TGTGCCAGCAGCTTAGCGCGACAGGGTTGGTTCGCAGATACGCAGTATTTT